This T cell receptor (beta chain) was identified during a study of cytomegalovirus exposure and HLA in healthy donors. Points from the study as a whole: Immune exposure information comprised only CMV serostatus. TCR beta V segments were, for the most part, productive about 87% or about 30% of the time in an earlier analysis. It was taken for granted in presence/absence analyses that sequencing depth across donors was roughly uniform.

Concerning this clone itself: Its target is not known.

13 Jbeta primers and 60 Vbeta primers were used for the PCR. Original analysis: Counted up in a later analysis, unique TCR beta chains came to 60 million to 95 million, with around 9.9 million shared. Measured with immunoSEQ multiplex PCR; TCRdb has only the in-frame clones, and not every one. That table gives V, J and clone size, and the DNA gave D and trimming. Of approximately 58,000 clones listed, 75% to 85% are singletons. Sample: PBMCs. The TCR sequence derives from a man aged 30 to 45 in good health and CMV-seronegative.

The CDR3 sequence is CASRALPYEQYF. CDR3 coding DNA: TGCGCCAGCAGAGCACTCCCCTACGAGCAGTACTTC. This chain uses TRBV10-2 with TRBJ2-7; D is uncertain. CDR1 and CDR2 (germline): WSHSY, SAAADI. Trimming removed 6 bases from V and 2 bases from J, with 8 bases in between. The CDR3 totals 12 residues.